This T cell receptor beta chain was profiled in a study of T cells in Graves' hyperthyroidism and ophthalmopathy. For the study at large: The blood sample was taken at first diagnosis, before treatment began.

Study observations and caveats: Model-based prediction identified ophthalmopathy a median around seven months prior to its onset. Expanded thyroid clonotypes (above 0.001) were mostly also found in blood.

This CDR3 has 14 amino acids. The V gene lost 4 bases and the J gene lost 5 bases, with 12 bases spanning the gap. CDR1 and CDR2 (germline): MDHEN, SYDVKM. Uncontrolled infection, other autoimmune disease, pregnancy or lactation led to exclusion. Amplified TCR beta CDR3 regions derived from RNA transcripts. In the first-round RT-PCR of the TCR CDR3, the HTBI primer set was used. One entry per CDR3 protein, called by TCRdb with MiXCR from the multiplex PCR reads. The sample holds 330,000 or so distinct CDR3 sequences, roughly a fifth seen once. This clonotype was observed a few times. No antigen is known for it.

The TCR comes from a man aged 50-59 years with Graves' ophthalmopathy. The sequencing input was blood. V is TRBV28 and J is TRBJ2-1, with D maybe TRBD2 (6 bases). The CDR3 loop is CASSSSGLHNEQFF. The CDR3 DNA is TGTGCCAGCAGTTCGTCGGGACTCCACAATGAGCAGTTCTTC.